Listed below are T cell receptor beta chains from one sample, sequenced in a study of T-cell memory formation after mild COVID-19. TCRdb independently ran MiXCR on the 5' RACE reads; one entry per CDR3 protein. The sample lists about 150,000 distinct CDR3 sequences; roughly 15% were seen once. Specimen: PBMCs or a T cell subset sorted from them (not recorded which). The receptor set was obtained from an adult woman who had mild COVID-19 (a few samples of this study predate the infection). Cell type and time point are not known. Each CDR3 is given with its conserved first and last residue. A row's size may be missing; if present it is once, few, many or a size class.

j_call | v_call | clone_size | cdr3_aa
TRBJ1-2 | TRBV20-1 | few | CSARDAVTPSNYGYTF
TRBJ2-7 | TRBV5-1 | few | CASSGGDTIKHEQYF
TRBJ2-1 | TRBV12-3/TRBV12-4 | - | CASSLIAGGTNEQFF
TRBJ1-1 | TRBV2 | - | CASSGGTGLMVQAFF
TRBJ2-7 | TRBV27 | few | CASGRGRLYEQYF
TRBJ1-1 | TRBV20-1 | - | CSARGRVQSNTEAFF
TRBJ2-3 | TRBV4-2 | - | CASSQKLGPDTQYF
TRBJ2-5 | TRBV12-3/TRBV12-4 | few | CASSHGTSGRRQETQYF
TRBJ2-1 | TRBV12-3/TRBV12-4 | many | CASSFGVGEQFF
TRBJ1-1 | TRBV12-3/TRBV12-4 | few | CASIDSPGTEAFF
TRBJ2-7 | TRBV20-1 | - | CSARESTGSASYEQYF
TRBJ2-3 | TRBV7-2 | many | CASSLNKAGTDTQYF
TRBJ2-4 | TRBV27 | - | CASSVVGVQGAKNIQYF
TRBJ2-1 | TRBV11-1 | - | CASSLGSGREGYNEQFF
TRBJ2-1 | TRBV5-1 | - | CASSSGTGHHNEQFF
TRBJ2-3 | TRBV6-6 | medium-sized | CASSYSGGRGPASTDTQYF
TRBJ2-1 | TRBV29-1 | many | CSVEQGHNEQFF
TRBJ1-1 | TRBV12-3/TRBV12-4 | few | CASSFRPLNTEAFF
TRBJ1-5 | TRBV5-5 | - | CASSLGLGQGQPQHF
TRBJ2-4 | TRBV5-1 | - | CASSLGTGAAKNIQYF
TRBJ1-6 | TRBV4-2 | few | CASSQEQGRNSPLHF
TRBJ2-5 | TRBV29-1 | few | CSVGLRGGQETQYF
TRBJ1-1 | TRBV3-1 | - | CASSQELDTEAFF
TRBJ2-5 | TRBV4-2 | few | CASSQEGTSGSETQYF
TRBJ2-2 | TRBV9 | - | CASTSGTGELFF
TRBJ2-7 | TRBV7-2 | - | CASSLGGQGALAGGYEQYF
TRBJ2-7 | TRBV7-2 | few | CASSLAWGYEQYF
TRBJ1-5 | TRBV24-1 | few | CATSDSLNSKRGQPQHF
TRBJ1-5 | TRBV20-1 | - | CSATSLMGNQPQHF
TRBJ2-5 | TRBV4-1 | - | CASSQWGPTSGGGETQYF
TRBJ1-4 | TRBV5-5 | - | CASSLGGRRRATNEKLFF
TRBJ1-2 | TRBV24-1 | few | CATSDRTASSYGYTF
TRBJ2-2 | TRBV12-3/TRBV12-4 | many | CASSPQAGTGELFF
TRBJ2-1 | TRBV20-1 | many | CSAPFALAGNEQFF
TRBJ2-4 | TRBV12-3/TRBV12-4 | - | CASSIQGWQYF
TRBJ2-2 | TRBV2 | few | CASSEGLAGVGTGELFF
TRBJ1-2 | TRBV9 | - | CASSQGQGYGYTF
TRBJ2-3 | TRBV5-4 | - | CASSFIQGITDTQYF
TRBJ2-1 | TRBV6-5 | - | CASSLETRVYEQFF
TRBJ2-1 | TRBV7-9 | few | CASSLSGSTGNEQFF
TRBJ1-6 | TRBV7-8 | - | CASSQQGSRMDNSPLHF
TRBJ2-1 | TRBV6-2/TRBV6-3 | - | CASSRAGSPSLEQFF
TRBJ1-2 | TRBV27 | - | CASTPSGRSYGYTF
TRBJ1-1 | TRBV2 | few | CASSEVQAGRGEAFF
TRBJ1-5 | TRBV14 | - | CASSQAPHQPQHF
TRBJ1-1 | TRBV5-1 | many | CASSSRQGGGAEAFF
TRBJ2-2 | TRBV20-1 | - | CSAPPTSGPTGELFF
TRBJ2-2 | TRBV24-1 | few | CATSDLQWPKNTGELFF
TRBJ2-7 | TRBV11-2 | - | CASRTGQMYEQYF
TRBJ2-1 | TRBV5-1 | - | CASSGDYRQFF
TRBJ2-5 | TRBV5-1 | few | CASSWGLAGEAETQYF
TRBJ2-1 | TRBV18 | - | CASSPRQGTFYNEQFF